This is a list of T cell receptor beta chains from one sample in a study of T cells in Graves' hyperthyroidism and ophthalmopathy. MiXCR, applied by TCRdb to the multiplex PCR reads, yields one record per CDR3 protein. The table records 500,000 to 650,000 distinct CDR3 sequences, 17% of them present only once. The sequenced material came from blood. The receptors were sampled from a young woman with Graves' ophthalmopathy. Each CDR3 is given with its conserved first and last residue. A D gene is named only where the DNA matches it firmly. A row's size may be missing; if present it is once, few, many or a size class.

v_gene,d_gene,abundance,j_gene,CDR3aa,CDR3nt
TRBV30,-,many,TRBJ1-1,CAWSVRGDSEAFF,TGTGCCTGGAGTGTACGGGGAGACAGTGAAGCTTTCTTT
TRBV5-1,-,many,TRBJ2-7,CASSSDYTGFNPYEQYF,TGCGCCAGCAGCTCGGATTATACAGGTTTTAATCCCTACGAGCAGTACTTC
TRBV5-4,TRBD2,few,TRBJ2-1,CASSKAGNYNEQFF,TGTGCCAGCAGTAAAGCGGGGAACTACAATGAGCAGTTCTTC
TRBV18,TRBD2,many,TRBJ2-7,CASSPPIAGGFYEQYF,TGTGCCAGCTCACCACCGATAGCGGGAGGGTTCTACGAGCAGTACTTC
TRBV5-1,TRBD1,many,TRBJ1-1,CASSNGQGAYTEAFF,TGCGCCAGCAGCAACGGACAGGGGGCGTACACTGAAGCTTTCTTT
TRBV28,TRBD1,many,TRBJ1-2,CASSLTGTANYGYTF,TGTGCCAGCAGCCTAACCGGGACAGCGAACTATGGCTACACCTTC
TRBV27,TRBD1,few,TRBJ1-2,CASSLKGAGGYGYTF,TGTGCCAGCAGTTTAAAGGGGGCGGGTGGCTATGGCTACACCTTC
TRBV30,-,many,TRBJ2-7,CAWRLDGAYEQYF,TGTGCCTGGAGATTGGACGGAGCCTACGAGCAGTACTTC
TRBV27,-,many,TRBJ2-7,CASSKDPRQREQYF,TGTGCCAGCAGTAAAGACCCACGGCAGAGGGAGCAGTACTTC
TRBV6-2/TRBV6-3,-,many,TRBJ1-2,CASSYNRREGNYGYTF,TGTGCCAGCAGTTATAATCGCCGTGAGGGGAACTATGGCTACACCTTC
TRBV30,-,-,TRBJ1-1,CAWSVPGPEAFF,TGTGCCTGGAGTGTACCGGGGCCTGAAGCTTTCTTT
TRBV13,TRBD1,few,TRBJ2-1,CASSERDSNNEQFF,TGTGCCAGCAGCGAACGGGACAGCAACAATGAGCAGTTCTTC
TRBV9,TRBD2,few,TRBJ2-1,CASSTRLAEYNEQFF,TGTGCCAGCAGCACCCGACTAGCGGAATACAATGAGCAGTTCTTC
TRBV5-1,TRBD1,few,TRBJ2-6,CASSLGTGAGANVLTF,TGCGCCAGCAGCTTGGGGACAGGGGCTGGGGCCAACGTCCTGACTTTC
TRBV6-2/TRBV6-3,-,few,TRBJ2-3,CASTEDSSTDTQYF,TGTGCCAGCACCGAGGACAGTAGCACAGATACGCAGTATTTT
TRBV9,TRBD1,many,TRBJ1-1,CASSVDSGGLRAFF,TGTGCCAGCAGCGTAGACTCAGGGGGACTTCGGGCTTTCTTT
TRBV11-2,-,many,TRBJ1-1,CASSSAHPLNTEAFF,TGTGCCAGCAGCTCCGCCCACCCACTGAACACTGAAGCTTTCTTT